This T cell receptor beta chain was sequenced for a study of blood T cell repertoires in COVID-19. The CDR3 runs to 15 residues. CDR1 is MDHEN and CDR2 is SYDVKM in the germline V gene. Trimming took off 5 bases at V and 5 bases at J, with 16 bases between the two ends. Only in-frame clones appear in the TCRdb table, and some are missing; sequencing was by immunoSEQ multiplex PCR. The sample consists of about 220,000 clones, approximately 92% of them appearing once. The receptor was derived from a woman aged 18-30 years in a cohort exposed to, infected with or recovered from COVID-19 (not recorded which). This sequence joins TRBV28 and TRBJ1-5; weak D call: TRBD1 (6 bases). Sequenced: PBMCs or T cells enriched from blood (not recorded which). CDR3 sequence reads: CASSPMTGPDQPQHF. DNA for the CDR3: TGTGCCAGCAGTCCAATGACAGGACCCGATCAGCCCCAGCATTTT. The entire variable domain, with the rest obtained from reference TRBV28 and TRBJ1-5, is as follows: DVKVTQSSRYLVKRTGEKVFLECVQDMDHENMFWYRQDPGLGLRLIYFSYDVKMKEKGDIPEGYSVSREKKERFSLILESASTNQTSMYLCASSPMTGPDQPQHFGDGTRLSIL.